Listed here are 19 T cell receptor beta chains from one sample, sequenced in a study of T cells in women clearing cervical HPV infection. Assay used: immunoSEQ multiplex PCR; TCRdb lists only in-frame clones, some missing. Here the sample table reports more than 20,000 clones. The sample comprised blood buffy coat. The receptors derive from a woman aged 18-70 years with a cervical HPV16 infection that either progressed to CIN3+ or cleared (not recorded which).

Worth noting for this clone: The read terminates 3 residues ahead of where the CDR3 ends, so the germline J gene completes it. The J gene is TRBJ2-2, the V gene TRBV7-2, with D possibly TRBD1 on 5 matching bases. Germline assignment: CDR1 SGHTA and CDR2 FQGNSA. CDR3 length: 13 residues. CDR3 bases read: TGTGCCAGCAGCTTAGGTCTGGGGCGAGGG. Amino acids: CASSLGLGRG. The whole CDR3 protein is CASSLGLGRGLFF.

With regard to this clone: Read data end 3 residues before the CDR3 end; the end is taken from the germline J gene. V gene TRBV6-1 combines with J gene TRBJ2-1; 8 nucleotides line up with TRBD2. This CDR3 is built from 16 residues. Germline CDR1 reads MNHNS; CDR2 reads SASEGT. With V trimmed by 4 bases and J by 2 bases, 7 bases remained unmatched. The DNA read from the CDR3 is TGTGCCAGCAGTGTCGGCGGTAGCGGGGCCTACAATGAG. Protein product: CASSVGGSGAYNE. The CDR3 in full is CASSVGGSGAYNEQFF.

To note about this clone: Read coverage stops 3 residues before the CDR3 terminus; the germline J gene supplies the remainder. The chain uses TRBV18 and TRBJ1-2; tentative D call: TRBD1 (5 bases). Germline V gives CDR1 KGHSH, CDR2 LQKENI. The CDR3 has 16 residues. CDR3 bases read: TGTGCCAGCTCACCACCGGTGCTAGCGGAGGGGAATGAC. Translation gives CASSPPVLAEGND. The complete CDR3 protein is CASSPPVLAEGNDYTF.

On this clone itself: The read gets to within 3 residues of the CDR3 end, and the germline J gene fills in the rest. The chain is built from TRBV27 and TRBJ2-3, with D tentatively TRBD2 (5 bases). The CDR3 spans 14 residues. Germline V CDR1 and CDR2: MNHEY, SMNVEV (reference sequence). Deletions cut 0 bases from V and 4 bases from J, with 8 bases between. The CDR3 loop reads CASSLSLGPDTQYF. The part of the CDR3 DNA that was read is TGTGCCAGCAGTTTATCACTAGGACCAGATACG.

In regard to this clone: The read is 3 residues too short to cover the CDR3 end, so that end is filled in from the germline J gene. Other nucleotide sequences from this sample produce the same CDR3. The chain is built from TRBV18 and TRBJ1-3, with TRBD1 matching 8 bases. This CDR3 spans 14 amino acids. The germline CDR1 and CDR2 sequences are KGHSH and LQKENI. With 6 bases clipped from V and 4 bases from J, the junction kept 5 bases outside the gene matches. The CDR3 bases that were read are TGTGCCAGCTCGTCAGGGGGCTACGGAAACACC. Translating gives CASSSGGYGNT. The full CDR3 protein reads CASSSGGYGNTIYF.

About this clone itself: The observed sequence ends 3 residues before the CDR3 terminus, with the missing tail filled in from the germline J gene. The genes are TRBV14 and TRBJ1-1; D gene unclear. The CDR3 sequence is 13 residues long. The germline V gene encodes CDR1 SGHDN and CDR2 FVKESK. V dropped 0 bases and J dropped 4 bases, with 6 bases sitting between them. The CDR3 sequence is CASSQDTRTEAFF. CDR3 DNA, as far as it was read: TGTGCCAGCAGCCAAGATACTCGCACTGAA.

In regard to this clone: The read is 3 residues too short to cover the CDR3 end, so that end is filled in from the germline J gene. The genes are TRBV20-1 and TRBJ1-5; 8 bases map to TRBD1. The ends lost 3 bases at V and 7 bases at J; junction bases unmatched: 5. Germline assignment: CDR1 DFQATT and CDR2 SNEGSKA (reference sequence). There are 13 residues in the CDR3. The CDR3 region is CSARTGEDQPQHF. The CDR3 DNA, read in part, is TGCAGTGCTAGGACAGGGGAGGACCAGCCC.

A word on this clone: With the read ending 3 residues before the CDR3 end, the germline J gene is used to fill in that end. This chain connects TRBV19 to TRBJ2-3, with 10 bases identical to TRBD1. Per germline, CDR1 LNHDA and CDR2 SQIVND (reference sequence). CDR3 length: 21 residues. The CDR3 bases that were read are TGTGCCAGTAAAGAAGGGACAGGGGACACTCCGGATATATTCAGCAATCAGCCG. It codes for CASKEGTGDTPDIFSNQP. The entire CDR3 reads CASKEGTGDTPDIFSNQPQYF.

Worth noting for this clone: The read finishes 3 residues shy of the CDR3 end, and the germline J gene is used to complete it. This chain connects TRBV19 to TRBJ1-2, with 10 nucleotides matching TRBD1. CDR3 length: 14 residues. Germline values: CDR1 LNHDA, CDR2 SQIVND (reference sequence). CDR3 amino acids: CASSPRTGGRPYTF. The part of the CDR3 DNA that was read is TGTGCCAGTAGTCCTCGGACAGGGGGGAGGCCC.

Regarding this clone: The missing CDR3 end, 3 residues past where the read stops, is filled in from the germline J gene. The chain carries TRBV6-2 or TRBV6-3 and TRBJ2-2, with unresolved D. This CDR3 region has 12 residues. V lost 0 bases and J 8 bases, leaving 4 bases between the germline ends. Germline assignment: CDR1 MNHEY and CDR2 SVGEGT. The CDR3 loop is CASSYSGGELFF. The CDR3 DNA, read in part, is TGTGCCAGCAGTTACTCAGGGGGGGAG.

With respect to this clone: The CDR3 end falls 3 residues outside the read, so it is completed with the germline J gene. The chain carries TRBV19 and TRBJ1-5; 11 bases line up with TRBD1. The CDR3 is 18 residues long. The germline CDR1 and CDR2 sequences are LNHDA and SQIVND (reference sequence). Trimming at V came to 6 bases and at J to 2 bases, leaving 12 bases not matched to a gene. Partial CDR3 DNA: TGTGCCAGTAGCTCGGACAGGGGGCGCAATCGTGGCAATCAGCCC. Its translation is CASSSDRGRNRGNQP. The complete CDR3 reads CASSSDRGRNRGNQPQHF. Based on the CDR3 plus reference TRBV19 and TRBJ1-5, the full variable domain is DGGITQSPKYLFRKEGQNVTLSCEQNLNHDAMYWYRQDPGQGLRLIYYSQIVNDFQKGDIAEGYSVSREKKESFPLTVTSAQKNPTAFYLCASSSDRGRNRGNQPQHFGDGTRLSIL.

Concerning this clone itself: The read ends 3 residues early relative to the CDR3; the germline J gene fills the gap. V usage is TRBV5-1 and J usage is TRBJ2-3, with TRBD2 identical over 15 bases. V dropped 5 bases and J dropped 6; count of bases not matched to a gene: 10. Germline V lookup: CDR1 SGHRS, CDR2 YFSETQ. CDR3 length: 17 residues. The part of the CDR3 DNA that was read is TGCGCCAGCAGTCTTGGACTAGCGGGAGGGCCCGTCGATACG. Residues: CASSLGLAGGPVDT. Given in full, the CDR3 is CASSLGLAGGPVDTQYF.

Details on this clone: The read comes to an end 3 residues before the CDR3 does, leaving the germline J gene to fill in the end. The gene calls are TRBV11-2 and TRBJ2-3; 7 bases fit TRBD1. Germline V gene sequence: CDR1 SGHAT, CDR2 FQNNGV. The trim removed 5 bases at V and 8 bases at J, leaving 4 bases unmatched. The CDR3 has 12 amino acids. CDR3 sequence: CASSTAGGTQYF. CDR3 bases read: TGTGCCAGCAGCACCGCAGGGGGTACG.

About this clone itself: From the germline J gene comes the end of the CDR3, since the read stops 3 residues before it. The rearrangement links TRBV19 to TRBJ2-7, with 11 bases fitting TRBD2. The CDR3 sequence is 15 residues long. CDR1 and CDR2 from the germline V gene are LNHDA and SQIVND (reference sequence). J lost 4 bases, V lost 1 base, and 3 bases had no gene match. This CDR3 is CASSIVAGGLYEQYF. The CDR3 DNA, read in part, is TGTGCCAGTAGTATAGTAGCGGGAGGGCTATACGAG.

Turning to this clone: The read falls 3 residues short of the CDR3 end, and the missing part is taken from the germline J gene. The chain uses TRBV5-1 and TRBJ1-4; no firm D call. CDR1 SGHRS and CDR2 YFSETQ come from the germline V gene. The length of the CDR3 is 14 residues. The CDR3 DNA, read in part, is TGCGCCAGCAGCTTGGTTCCTCCAGAATCACCA. Its protein product is CASSLVPPESP. The full CDR3 is CASSLVPPESPLFF. Using reference TRBV5-1 and TRBJ1-4 for the parts outside the CDR3, the full variable domain is KAGVTQTPRYLIKTRGQQVTLSCSPISGHRSVSWYQQTPGQGLQFLFEYFSETQRNKGNFPGRFSGRQFSNSRSEMNVSTLELGDSALYLCASSLVPPESPLFFGSGTQLSVL.

Concerning this clone itself: Read coverage stops 3 residues before the CDR3 terminus; the germline J gene supplies the remainder. The genes are TRBV29-1 and TRBJ2-3; D assignment may be TRBD1 or TRBD2 (5 bases each). The CDR3 covers 13 residues. The V gene's germline CDR1 is SQVTM and CDR2 ANQGSEA. The CDR3 bases that were read are TGCAGCGTTGACAGGGTGAGAGGGGAGACG. Its protein is CSVDRVRGET. The full CDR3 protein reads CSVDRVRGETQYF.

The sequenced CDR3 bases are TGTGCCAGCAGTTTACCAACATCGGGTGAAAAA. This encodes CASSLPTSGEK. The complete CDR3 protein is CASSLPTSGEKLFF. V gene TRBV28 combines with J gene TRBJ1-4; no definite D call. The CDR3 is cut off 3 residues early in the read; its end comes from the germline J gene. Germline V CDR1 and CDR2: MDHEN, SYDVKM. Trimming stripped 2 bases from V and 7 bases from J, with 11 bases between. The CDR3 spans 14 residues.

Remarks on this clone: Compared with germline, one end of the junction differs, possibly owing to a read error. The CDR3 end is not reached by the read, which stops 3 residues before it; the germline J gene fills it in. The chain uses TRBV4-2 and TRBJ2-5; TRBD2 matches 9 bases. The CDR3 has 17 amino acids. Looked up from germline, CDR1 is LGHNA and CDR2 is YNFKEQ. The CDR3 here is CASSQDPAGGSEETQYF. The part of the CDR3 DNA that was read is TGCGCCAGCAGCCAAGATCCGGCGGGGGGGAGCGAAGAGACC.

As for this clone: The read ends 3 residues shy of where the CDR3 ends; the end is completed using the germline J gene. The chain links TRBV5-6 to TRBJ2-7; D is unresolved. The V end was cut by 0 bases, the J end by 2 bases, with 9 bases between. The CDR3 covers 14 residues. The germline gives CDR1 SGHDT, CDR2 YYEEEE. The CDR3 bases that were read are TGTGCCAGCAGCTTGGGGCGGCCCGCCTACGAG. Residues: CASSLGRPAYE. From start to end, the CDR3 is CASSLGRPAYEQYF.